These 16 T cell receptor beta chains were all obtained from the same sample, sequenced in a study of cytomegalovirus exposure and HLA in healthy donors (dated by TCRdb to the late 2010s). The method was the immunoSEQ multiplex PCR assay. A mixture of 60 forward primers for TCR Vbeta segments and 13 reverse primers for TCR Jbeta segments was used in the multiplex PCR. TCRdb retrieved this table from immuneACCESS and kept in-frame rearrangements only. Not all clones are present; in checked studies, unresolved V genes account for under half, and no reason is known for the remainder. A total of approximately 100,000 clones appear in this sample, roughly 85% of them only once. The ten largest clonotypes hold 7% to 8.5% of the sample. The sample consisted of PBMCs. The receptors here all came from a man between 40 and 49 years old in good health and CMV-seropositive.

The rearrangement links TRBV7-3 to TRBJ2-7; 10 bases fit TRBD2. Unmatched junction bases numbered 10, after V lost 4 bases and J lost 7 bases. The CDR3 length is 15 residues. CDR1 and CDR2 from the germline V gene are SGHTA and FQGTGA. CDR3 loop: CASSSTSGGAEEQYF. CDR3 DNA sequence: TGTGCCAGCAGCTCAACAAGCGGGGGGGCCGAAGAGCAGTACTTC.

This chain joins TRBV6-6 and TRBJ1-5; 7 nucleotides agree with TRBD1. The CDR3 extends over 13 amino acids. Unmatched junction bases numbered 4, after V lost 10 bases and J lost 1 base. Looked up from germline, CDR1 is MNHNY and CDR2 is SVGAGI (reference sequence). Here the CDR3 reads CATRDRSNQPQHF. The CDR3 region has the DNA TGTGCCACCCGGGACAGAAGCAATCAGCCCCAGCATTTT.

The CDR3 loop is CASSLGRLAEQDTQYF. As DNA, the CDR3 is TGTGCCAGCAGCCTGGGTAGACTAGCGGAACAGGATACGCAGTATTTT. The chain joins TRBV7-9 to TRBJ2-3; 9 bases match TRBD2. The CDR3 extends over 16 amino acids. CDR1 is SEHNR, CDR2 FQNEAQ, per germline (reference sequence). Trimming at V came to 5 bases and at J to 6 bases, leaving 12 bases not matched to a gene.

The CDR3 region is CASSLASGAETQYF. The CDR3 DNA reads as TGCGCCAGCAGCTTGGCCTCAGGGGCAGAGACCCAGTACTTC. This chain connects TRBV5-1 to TRBJ2-5, with D perhaps matching TRBD1 (6 bases). V lost 0 bases and J 4 bases, leaving 10 bases between the germline ends. The CDR3 has 14 amino acids. The germline V gene encodes CDR1 SGHRS and CDR2 YFSETQ.

The chain joins TRBV6-4 to TRBJ2-2; TRBD2 matches at 9 bases. Germline V lookup: CDR1 MRHNA, CDR2 SNTAGT. The CDR3 covers 16 residues. With 4 bases clipped from V and 5 bases from J, the junction kept 8 bases outside the gene matches. The CDR3, as DNA: TGTGCCAGCAGTGCCTCGGGGACTAGCCGGACCGGGGAGCTGTTTTTT. As protein: CASSASGTSRTGELFF.

This clone appeared a single time. As DNA, the CDR3 is TGTGCCAGTAGGCGGCGGCCGCAAGTCCAAGAGACCCAGTACTTC. It yields the protein CASRRRPQVQETQYF. This rearrangement joins TRBV19 to TRBJ2-5; unclear D gene. Trimming removed 6 bases at V and 1 base at J, with 15 bases between. The CDR3 is made up of 15 amino acids. Germline loops: CDR1 LNHDA, CDR2 SQIVND (reference sequence). Together with reference TRBV19 and TRBJ2-5, the CDR3 gives the full variable domain: DGGITQSPKYLFRKEGQNVTLSCEQNLNHDAMYWYRQDPGQGLRLIYYSQIVNDFQKGDIAEGYSVSREKKESFPLTVTSAQKNPTAFYLCASRRRPQVQETQYFGPGTRLLVL.

The V gene is TRBV5-4, the J gene TRBJ1-1; TRBD1 matches at 11 bases. This CDR3 contains 16 residues. V gave up 4 bases and J gave up 5 bases; unmatched junction bases: 10. The germline gives CDR1 SGHNT, CDR2 YYREEE (reference sequence). The CDR3 DNA is TGTGCCAGCAGCCCGGACAGGGGGCGTGGAGGTACTGAAGCTTTCTTT. It encodes CASSPDRGRGGTEAFF.

This chain links TRBV11-2 with TRBJ2-7; D gene ambiguous. V lost 3 bases and J 2 bases, leaving 8 bases between the germline ends. Germline loops: CDR1 SGHAT, CDR2 FQNNGV. The CDR3 is 13 residues long. The CDR3 loop is CASSLRLAYEQYF. In nucleotides, the CDR3 is TGTGCCAGCAGCTTGCGCCTCGCCTACGAGCAGTACTTC.

The V and J genes are TRBV2 and TRBJ2-2; 10 bases map to TRBD1. The V segment lost 6 bases and the J segment 0 bases; nucleotides outside the gene matches: 13. The germline gives CDR1 SNHLY, CDR2 FYNNEI. The CDR3 consists of 19 residues. The CDR3 here is CASSLGQGEKGTNTGELFF. The CDR3 DNA sequence: TGTGCCAGCAGCCTCGGACAGGGGGAAAAGGGGACGAACACCGGGGAGCTGTTTTTT.

The genes are TRBV6-5 and TRBJ2-7; no reliable D call. V was shortened by 5 bases and J by 3 bases, with 8 bases between the two germline ends. This CDR3 has 12 residues. CDR1 and CDR2 (germline): MNHEY, SVGAGI. This CDR3 reads CASSKTIYEQYF. In DNA, the CDR3 is TGTGCCAGCAGTAAGACAATCTACGAGCAGTACTTC.

J is TRBJ1-2 and V is TRBV27, with D perhaps TRBD1 (6 bases). V dropped 3 bases and J dropped 4 bases, with 18 bases sitting between them. Germline V CDR1 and CDR2: MNHEY, SMNVEV (reference sequence). The length of the CDR3 is 16 residues. The CDR3 DNA follows: TGTGCCAGCAGTTTTTGGGGCGGGGGCGATTTCTATGGCTACACCTTC. The encoded protein is CASSFWGGGDFYGYTF.

The chain joins TRBV11-3 to TRBJ2-5; no reliable D call. The end of the DNA aligns better with TRBJ2-7, so the J call may be wrong. CDR3 length: 13 amino acids. Per the germline V gene, CDR1 is SGHNT and CDR2 is YENEEA. CDR3 coding DNA: TGTGCCAGCAGCTTAAGGCAGCACTACGAGCAGTACTTC. This encodes CASSLRQHYEQYF.

This clone was detected a few times. In DNA form, the CDR3 reads TGTGCCAGCAGCAGAGACAGGGGAGGTGACGGGGAGCTGTTTTTT. This translates into CASSRDRGGDGELFF. The V call is TRBV2, the J call TRBJ2-2, with TRBD1 identical over 8 bases. The V and J ends lost 6 bases and 7 bases, in that order; junction bases with no gene match: 10. In germline, CDR1 is SNHLY, CDR2 FYNNEI. This CDR3 contains 15 residues. Full variable domain (missing parts from reference TRBV2 and TRBJ2-2): EPEVTQTPSHQVTQMGQEVILRCVPISNHLYFYWYRQILGQKVEFLVSFYNNEISEKSEIFDDQFSVERPDGSNFTLKIRSTKLEDSAMYFCASSRDRGGDGELFFGEGSRLTVL.

The chain joins TRBV9 to TRBJ2-3; 14 bases line up with TRBD2. In germline, CDR1 is SGDLS, CDR2 YYNGEE. The CDR3 loop spans 17 amino acids. J lost 5 bases, V lost 0 bases, and 5 bases had no gene match. The CDR3, as DNA: TGTGCCAGCAGCGTAGGACTAGCGGGAGGGCCGGTAGATACGCAGTATTTT. Its protein product is CASSVGLAGGPVDTQYF.

Turning to this clone: A much more abundant neighbour one base away suggests this may be a read error. This chain uses TRBV13 with TRBJ1-2; D possibly corresponds to TRBD1 (6 bases). CDR3 length: 17 residues. The V end was cut by 0 bases, the J end by 1 base, with 15 bases between. CDR1 is PRHDT, CDR2 FYEKMQ, per germline (reference sequence). CDR3 protein: CASSLGAWGLDNYGYTF. CDR3 sequence (DNA): TGTGCCAGCAGCTTAGGGGCGTGGGGGCTAGATAACTATGGCTACACCTTC.

V usage is TRBV7-3 and J usage is TRBJ2-1; 7 bases match TRBD2. The CDR3 has 15 amino acids. CDR1 is SGHTA, CDR2 FQGTGA, per germline. The V and J ends lost 5 bases and 5 bases, in that order; junction bases with no gene match: 9. The CDR3 region has the DNA TGTGCCAGCAGCCGTATAGCTAGCGGAAACAATGAGCAGTTCTTC. As protein: CASSRIASGNNEQFF.